Sequencing of this T cell receptor (beta chain) was carried out in a study of shared clonotypes between healthy human individuals. Study at large: Three plates were used per donor for CD4 naive, three for CD4 memory, two for CD8 naive and one for CD8 memory.

V was pared by 5 bases and J by 1 base, with 14 bases between. The CDR3 is 15 residues long. The germline V gene has CDR1 KGHSH and CDR2 LQKENI. The authors' processing: ImmunoSEQ junction-only sequences lacked quality scores, so their filtering differed. Here immunoSEQ multiplex PCR was the method, and the copy in TCRdb shows in-frame clones only, minus some. V, J and clone size are taken as reported in that table, and D and trimming were inferred from the DNA itself. Of 330,000 or so clones detected, roughly 70% appear once; the ten largest clones hold over 9.5%. This TCR derives from a man aged 25 to 45 in good health. V and J are TRBV18 and TRBJ1-1, with a tentative D call TRBD1 (6 bases). The material sequenced was memory CD4+ T cells sorted from blood. Subset defined: CD45RA-negative fraction. For the CDR3, the DNA is TGTGCCAGCTCATCACAATGGGACAAGAACACTGAAGCTTTCTTT. Amino acids: CASSSQWDKNTEAFF.